The 21 T cell receptor beta chains presented below share a single source sample, sequenced in a study of CD8 T cells in Susac syndrome. Random hexamers were used to reverse transcribe the RNA input (about 0.5 to 1 ug). TCRdb analysed the immunoSEQ multiplex PCR reads with MiXCR anew, one entry per CDR3 protein. The sample shows 150,000 to 160,000 distinct CDR3 sequences, around 96% of them seen only once. Source material: CD4+ T cells from PBMCs. The origin of the receptors is a human donor with Susac syndrome.

The chain carries TRBV15 and TRBJ2-5, with 10 nucleotides matching TRBD2. The CDR3 covers 16 residues. Germline CDR1 reads LNHNV; CDR2 reads YYDKDF (reference sequence). V shed 5 bases and J 5 bases; nucleotides not matched to a gene: 11. The CDR3 loop is CATSSPIAGGAETQYF. Written as DNA, the CDR3 is TGTGCCACCAGCTCGCCGATAGCGGGGGGCGCGGAGACCCAGTACTTC.

CDR3 bases: TGTGCCAGCAGCTCCTCACGGGGGGCAACTTACGAGCAGTACTTC. Translated, it gives CASSSSRGATYEQYF. The rearrangement links TRBV7-2 to TRBJ2-7, with a tentative D call TRBD2 (7 bases). The CDR3 is made up of 15 amino acids. The germline V and J ends were trimmed by 4 bases and 4 bases, with 17 bases remaining between them. Germline CDR1 and CDR2: SGHTA and FQGNSA.

The rearrangement uses TRBV29-1 and TRBJ1-1; TRBD1 agrees at 7 bases. Germline V CDR1 and CDR2: SQVTM, ANQGSEA. V trimming: 6 bases; J trimming: 2 bases; junction bases outside the gene matches: 6. The CDR3 runs to 13 residues. CDR3 in amino acids: CSVQRGPNTEAFF. CDR3 nucleotides: TGCAGCGTGCAGAGGGGGCCCAACACTGAAGCTTTCTTT.

V is TRBV29-1 and J is TRBJ2-1; D may match TRBD1 or TRBD2 (6 bases each). CDR1 and CDR2 from the germline V gene are SQVTM and ANQGSEA. This CDR3 has 12 amino acids. The V gene lost 3 bases and the J gene lost 9 bases, with 12 bases spanning the gap. CDR3 DNA: TGCAGCGTTGATTGGGGGGCCGGTGAGCAGTTCTTC. Amino acid sequence: CSVDWGAGEQFF.

The rearrangement links TRBV12-3 or TRBV12-4 to TRBJ2-3; perhaps TRBD2 as D (5 bases). V was cut by 7 bases and J by 2 bases, with 16 bases left in between. The CDR3 is 15 amino acids. The CDR3 is CASTESGGLTDTQYF. The CDR3, as DNA: TGTGCCAGCACCGAATCGGGCGGACTCACAGATACGCAGTATTTT.

The rearrangement links TRBV11-3 to TRBJ2-3; D is possibly TRBD1 or TRBD2 (5 bases each). The CDR3 has 14 amino acids. Trimming left V 1 base short and J 5 bases short, with 10 bases between. The germline CDR1 and CDR2 sequences are SGHNT and YENEEA. The CDR3 DNA is TGTGCCAGCAGCTTAGGAGGGGATTTAGATACGCAGTATTTT. Protein: CASSLGGDLDTQYF.

The gene calls are TRBV5-1 and TRBJ1-2; unclear D gene. Germline-derived CDR1 and CDR2 are SGHRS and YFSETQ. Trimming stripped 0 bases from V and 4 bases from J, with 7 bases between. The CDR3 has 13 residues. The CDR3 DNA reads TGCGCCAGCAGCTTGGATGACTCCTATGGCTACACCTTC. It specifies CASSLDDSYGYTF.

The rearrangement uses TRBV18 and TRBJ2-7, with D possibly being TRBD1 (6 bases). V dropped 6 bases and J dropped 3 bases, with 18 bases sitting between them. From germline, CDR1 is KGHSH and CDR2 LQKENI. The CDR3 runs to 15 residues. The CDR3 protein is CASSGRQGTDYEQYF. CDR3 coding DNA: TGTGCCAGCTCGGGCCGGCAGGGGACGGACTACGAGCAGTACTTC.

V and J are TRBV25-1 and TRBJ2-7; possibly TRBD2 for D (7 bases). Trimming pared 7 bases from V and 3 bases from J, leaving 16 bases between. CDR1 and CDR2 from the germline V gene are MGHDK and SYGVNS. The CDR3 is made up of 14 amino acids. The CDR3: CASTESGGSYEQYF. The CDR3 bases are TGTGCCAGCACCGAGTCGGGGGGCAGCTACGAGCAGTACTTC.

This clonotype appeared a single time. V gene TRBV27 combines with J gene TRBJ1-6; D remains unclear. The germline V gene has CDR1 MNHEY and CDR2 SMNVEV (reference sequence). V dropped 6 bases and J dropped 9 bases, with 9 bases sitting between them. This CDR3 contains 12 residues. DNA of the CDR3: TGTGCCAGCAGCGAGGGATTTTCACCCCTCCACTTT. Translating gives CASSEGFSPLHF.

The chain is built from TRBV9 and TRBJ2-1, with D possibly TRBD1 on 6 matching bases. Trimming left V 4 bases short and J 5 bases short, with 19 bases between. The CDR3 is made up of 16 amino acids. In germline, CDR1 is SGDLS, CDR2 YYNGEE. CDR3 nucleotides: TGTGCCAGCAGCCCAGGACAGTGGGGAAGCGACAATGAGCAGTTCTTC. Protein product: CASSPGQWGSDNEQFF.

The chain carries TRBV25-1 and TRBJ2-1; D is unclear. CDR3 length equals 14 residues. CDR1 and CDR2 (germline): MGHDK, SYGVNS. V lost 3 bases and J 9 bases, leaving 15 bases between the germline ends. The CDR3 is CASSDVGMSTEQFF. DNA for the CDR3: TGTGCCAGCAGTGACGTGGGGATGTCGACTGAGCAGTTCTTC.

Only one count was recorded for this clonotype. The chain uses TRBV7-9 and TRBJ1-2; a weak D match, TRBD1 (6 bases). V was trimmed by 2 bases and J by 4 bases, leaving 14 bases between them. The CDR3 loop spans 15 amino acids. The germline CDR1 and CDR2 sequences are SEHNR and FQNEAQ (reference sequence). The DNA of the CDR3 is TGTGCCAGCAGCTTATGGGATGGGACACCCTATGGCTACACCTTC. Translation: CASSLWDGTPYGYTF.

The V call is TRBV29-1, the J call TRBJ2-3; D gene ambiguous. The V gene lost 3 bases and the J gene lost 11 bases, with 6 bases spanning the gap. Germline lookup yields CDR1 SQVTM and CDR2 ANQGSEA. The CDR3 is 9 amino acids. The CDR3 DNA reads TGCAGCGTTGACCAGATGCAGTATTTT. It is translated as CSVDQMQYF.

Only one count was recorded for this clonotype. J is TRBJ2-1 and V is TRBV25-1; D gene unclear. The V gene lost 2 bases and the J gene lost 8 bases, with 4 bases spanning the gap. CDR1 is MGHDK, CDR2 SYGVNS, per germline. The CDR3 is 11 residues long. The CDR3 protein is CASSEVDEQFF. The CDR3 DNA is TGTGCCAGCAGTGAAGTGGATGAGCAGTTCTTC.

This rearrangement joins TRBV20-1 to TRBJ2-3; 9 nucleotides line up with TRBD1. The germline gives CDR1 DFQATT, CDR2 SNEGSKA (reference sequence). The V segment lost 4 bases and the J segment 1 base; nucleotides outside the gene matches: 6. The CDR3 consists of 15 residues. The CDR3 DNA reads as TGCAGTGCTACGAACCGGGACAGGGGCACAGATACGCAGTATTTT. Its protein is CSATNRDRGTDTQYF.

The rearrangement joins TRBV6-2 or TRBV6-3 to TRBJ1-5; D ambiguous. V lost 2 bases and J 4 bases, leaving 6 bases between the germline ends. The CDR3 contains 13 residues. Per germline, CDR1 MNHEY and CDR2 SVGEGT. The CDR3 loop reads CASSYAGNQPQHF. The CDR3 DNA sequence: TGTGCCAGCAGTTACGCGGGAAATCAGCCCCAGCATTTT.

The chain combines TRBV2 with TRBJ1-6; 8 nucleotides match TRBD1. J gave up 10 bases and V 8 bases, and 7 bases lay outside the gene matches. CDR3 size: 13 residues. The V gene's germline CDR1 is SNHLY and CDR2 FYNNEI. Here the CDR3 reads CASGDRNPSPLHF. The CDR3 DNA reads TGTGCCAGCGGGGACAGGAATCCGTCACCCCTCCACTTT.

The chain combines TRBV3-1 with TRBJ1-1, with D perhaps matching TRBD1 (5 bases). Per the germline V gene, CDR1 is LGHDT and CDR2 is YNNKEL (reference sequence). The V end lost 1 base, the J end lost 5 bases, and 17 bases lay between the germline ends. The CDR3 totals 16 residues. The CDR3 is CASSQVGVGWETEAFF. The CDR3 DNA is TGTGCCAGCAGCCAAGTAGGGGTAGGGTGGGAAACTGAAGCTTTCTTT.

In its sample, this clonotype was seen once. V is TRBV27 and J is TRBJ2-7; 8 bases are shared with TRBD1. CDR3 length equals 16 residues. Looked up from germline, CDR1 is MNHEY and CDR2 is SMNVEV (reference sequence). J lost 6 bases, V lost 2 bases, and 12 bases had no gene match. CDR3 sequence: CASSLSRNRGTGEQYF. The CDR3 nucleotides are TGTGCCAGCAGTTTAAGCCGGAACAGGGGGACCGGCGAGCAGTACTTC.

This clonotype was picked up one time. The V call is TRBV6-5, the J call TRBJ1-5; D uncertain. From germline, CDR1 is MNHEY and CDR2 SVGAGI. The CDR3 contains 15 residues. Deletions cut 0 bases from V and 0 bases from J, with 6 bases between. CDR3 in amino acids: CASSYSRGSNQPQHF. In DNA, the CDR3 is TGTGCCAGCAGTTACTCACGGGGTAGCAATCAGCCCCAGCATTTT.